The 23 T cell receptor beta chains listed next were all sequenced from one sample in a study of blood T cell repertoires in COVID-19. The table came from immunoSEQ multiplex PCR; TCRdb's copy has only in-frame clones and leaves some out. The sample has 80,000 or so clones, approximately 86% seen once; the top ten hold 15% to 20%. Sequenced material: peripheral blood. These receptors originate from a human donor in a cohort sampled during active COVID-19.

The rearrangement joins TRBV2 to TRBJ2-7; 7 bases fit TRBD1. The junction had 8 bases not matched to a gene; V was cut back by 9 bases and J by 6 bases. The CDR3 covers 12 residues. Germline V lookup: CDR1 SNHLY, CDR2 FYNNEI. CDR3 nucleotides: TGTGCCAGTCACAGGGGCAGGAGCGAGCAGTACTTC. This codes for CASHRGRSEQYF.

The chain couples TRBV11-3 to TRBJ2-7, with TRBD1 as a possible D gene (6 bases). The germline V gene encodes CDR1 SGHNT and CDR2 YENEEA. The ends were cut back, 5 bases at V and 5 bases at J, with 13 bases in the middle. CDR3 length: 13 amino acids. The CDR3 is CASSRRGGNEQYF. The CDR3 DNA follows: TGTGCCAGCAGCCGCCGTGGGGGCAACGAGCAGTACTTC.

The chain carries TRBV2 and TRBJ1-4; maybe TRBD1 (6 bases). The germline V and J ends were trimmed by 3 bases and 4 bases, with 9 bases remaining between them. The germline CDR1 and CDR2 sequences are SNHLY and FYNNEI. CDR3 length: 14 amino acids. For the CDR3, the DNA is TGTGCCAGCAGTGACGGACAGTTTAATGAAAAACTGTTTTTT. Translating gives CASSDGQFNEKLFF. The full variable domain, its missing parts supplied by reference TRBV2 and TRBJ1-4, is EPEVTQTPSHQVTQMGQEVILRCVPISNHLYFYWYRQILGQKVEFLVSFYNNEISEKSEIFDDQFSVERPDGSNFTLKIRSTKLEDSAMYFCASSDGQFNEKLFFGSGTQLSVL.

The chain combines TRBV11-3 with TRBJ2-1; 7 bases line up with TRBD1. Germline values: CDR1 SGHNT, CDR2 YENEEA. The CDR3 totals 15 residues. Trimming at V came to 2 bases and at J to 4 bases, leaving 5 bases not matched to a gene. The CDR3 protein is CASSLIGGDYNEQFF. The CDR3 bases are TGTGCCAGCAGCTTAATAGGGGGCGATTACAATGAGCAGTTCTTC. The full variable domain, its missing parts supplied by reference TRBV11-3 and TRBJ2-1, is EAGVVQSPRYKIIEKKQPVAFWCNPISGHNTLYWYLQNLGQGPELLIRYENEEAVDDSQLPKDRFSAERLKGVDSTLKIQPAELGDSAVYLCASSLIGGDYNEQFFGPGTRLTVL.

In its sample, this clone was seen once. The rearrangement links TRBV25-1 to TRBJ2-5, with 8 bases matching TRBD2. CDR1 and CDR2 (germline): MGHDK, SYGVNS. The junction had 10 bases not matched to a gene; V was cut back by 3 bases and J by 1 base. There are 17 residues in the CDR3. The CDR3 region is CASSDFRGSGGQETQYF. In nucleotides, the CDR3 is TGTGCCAGCAGTGACTTTAGAGGGAGCGGGGGCCAAGAGACCCAGTACTTC.

The CDR3: CASSSGRQGESGYTF. In DNA, the CDR3 is TGCGCCAGCAGCTCGGGGAGACAGGGTGAGAGTGGCTACACCTTC. This chain joins TRBV5-1 and TRBJ1-2, with TRBD1 matching 7 bases. Germline CDR1 reads SGHRS; CDR2 reads YFSETQ. This CDR3 is built from 15 residues. J gave up 7 bases and V 3 bases, and 12 bases lay outside the gene matches.

This clone was counted only a few times. The chain recombines TRBV30 with TRBJ2-4; 7 nucleotides align to TRBD1. Germline loops: CDR1 GTSNPN, CDR2 SVGIG (reference sequence). This CDR3 has 12 residues. The V and J ends lost 4 bases and 3 bases, in that order; junction bases with no gene match: 0. CDR3 sequence (DNA): TGTGCCTGGAACAGGGGCAAAAACATTCAGTACTTC. Amino acid sequence: CAWNRGKNIQYF.

The CDR3 region is CATRFRDRGLTGANVLTF. The CDR3 DNA follows: TGTGCCACCAGATTCCGGGACAGGGGGCTAACTGGGGCCAACGTCCTGACTTTC. V and J are TRBV28 and TRBJ2-6; 12 bases map to TRBD1. The CDR3 length is 18 residues. Germline trimming cut 10 bases from V and 2 bases from J; bases unmatched to any gene: 12. Germline-derived CDR1 and CDR2 are MDHEN and SYDVKM. Complete variable domain (other parts from reference TRBV28 and TRBJ2-6): DVKVTQSSRYLVKRTGEKVFLECVQDMDHENMFWYRQDPGLGLRLIYFSYDVKMKEKGDIPEGYSVSREKKERFSLILESASTNQTSMYLCATRFRDRGLTGANVLTFGAGSRLTVL.

This rearrangement joins TRBV7-3 to TRBJ2-2; D may be TRBD1 (6 bases). Germline V gene data show CDR1 as SGHTA and CDR2 as FQGTGA. V dropped 5 bases and J dropped 1 base, with 17 bases sitting between them. The CDR3 length is 17 residues. The CDR3 DNA is TGTGCCAGCAGCCTCTACGGTCCAGGGGTGAACACCGGGGAGCTGTTTTTT. Translating gives CASSLYGPGVNTGELFF.

The chain employs TRBV5-6 and TRBJ1-2; 7 bases align to TRBD1. The CDR3 spans 13 residues. Germline CDR1 reads SGHDT; CDR2 reads YYEEEE. The V gene end was trimmed by 8 bases and the J gene end by 2 bases; junction bases not matched to a gene: 6. CDR3 sequence: CASSRDRNYGYTF. The CDR3 DNA is TGTGCCAGTTCCAGGGACAGAAACTATGGCTACACCTTC.

This chain uses TRBV25-1 with TRBJ1-4; a possible D gene is TRBD1 (6 bases). The length of the CDR3 is 15 residues. The V gene's germline CDR1 is MGHDK and CDR2 SYGVNS. Trimming cost V 8 bases and J 7 bases, with 20 bases left between them. CDR3: CASSPFRGFSEKLFF. CDR3 nucleotides: TGTGCCAGCTCCCCCTTCAGGGGTTTCAGTGAAAAACTGTTTTTT.

CDR3 coding DNA: TGTGCCAGCAGTCGCGGGACGGCTAATGAAAAACTGTTTTTT. Translation gives CASSRGTANEKLFF. V is TRBV25-1 and J is TRBJ1-4; tentatively, D is TRBD1 (5 bases). V lost 5 bases and J lost 3, with 10 bases in between. CDR3 length equals 14 residues. CDR1 and CDR2 (germline): MGHDK, SYGVNS.

This chain connects TRBV28 to TRBJ1-5; 8 nucleotides line up with TRBD1. Germline lookup yields CDR1 MDHEN and CDR2 SYDVKM. The CDR3 extends over 16 amino acids. J was trimmed by 6 bases and V by 8 bases; bases with no gene match: 15. The CDR3 here is CASLSYQQGVVQPQHF. The DNA for the CDR3 is TGTGCCAGCCTCTCATACCAACAGGGGGTGGTTCAGCCCCAGCATTTT.

J is TRBJ2-5 and V is TRBV27; D may be TRBD1 (7 bases). The CDR3 contains 17 residues. Between the trimmed V and J ends, which lost 5 bases and 5 bases, there was a span of 24 bases. Germline lookup yields CDR1 MNHEY and CDR2 SMNVEV (reference sequence). As DNA, the CDR3 is TGTGCCAGCAGTCCTCGACAGGGAGCGGGTTCGAGGGAGACCCAGTACTTC. This codes for CASSPRQGAGSRETQYF.

The CDR3 DNA sequence: TGTGCCAGCAGCTTACCGGGGGGACATGAGCAGTTCTTC. Its translation: CASSLPGGHEQFF. The chain couples TRBV11-1 to TRBJ2-1, with 7 bases matching TRBD2. The CDR3 length is 13 residues. The V segment lost 2 bases and the J segment 8 bases; nucleotides outside the gene matches: 3. Germline loops: CDR1 SGHAT, CDR2 FQDESV (reference sequence). Complete variable domain (other parts from reference TRBV11-1 and TRBJ2-1): EAEVAQSPRYKITEKSQAVAFWCDPISGHATLYWYRQILGQGPELLVQFQDESVVDDSQLPKDRFSAERLKGVDSTLKIQPAELGDSAMYLCASSLPGGHEQFFGPGTRLTVL.

J is TRBJ2-6 and V is TRBV9; 9 bases match TRBD2. Unmatched junction bases numbered 14, after V lost 0 bases and J lost 4 bases. The CDR3 runs to 20 residues. Germline CDR1 and CDR2: SGDLS and YYNGEE. The CDR3 loop reads CASSVEPLSGGRSGANVLTF. The CDR3 bases are TGTGCCAGCAGCGTAGAGCCCCTTAGCGGGGGCAGAAGCGGGGCCAACGTCCTGACTTTC. The variable domain in full, completed from reference TRBV9 and TRBJ2-6, reads DSGVTQTPKHLITATGQRVTLRCSPRSGDLSVYWYQQSLDQGLQFLIQYYNGEERAKGNILERFSAQQFPDLHSELNLSSLELGDSALYFCASSVEPLSGGRSGANVLTFGAGSRLTVL.

CDR3 DNA sequence: TGCGCCAGCAGCTTGGTGCTTCTGGACAGGGGCTTGAGCACTGAAGCTTTCTTT. Translation gives CASSLVLLDRGLSTEAFF. The J gene is TRBJ1-1, the V gene TRBV5-1, with 9 bases aligning to TRBD1. Unmatched junction bases numbered 13, after V lost 0 bases and J lost 4 bases. Germline V gene data show CDR1 as SGHRS and CDR2 as YFSETQ. The CDR3 is 18 residues long.

The rearrangement joins TRBV10-3 to TRBJ2-1, with 11 nucleotides matching TRBD2. Germline V gene sequence: CDR1 ENHRY, CDR2 SYGVKD. The CDR3 runs to 16 residues. Trimming removed 5 bases from V and 4 bases from J; junction bases left unmatched: 7. Here the CDR3 DNA reads TGTGCCATCAGTTCCCTGACTAGCGGGGAATACAATGAGCAGTTCTTC. As protein: CAISSLTSGEYNEQFF.

The V and J genes are TRBV5-1 and TRBJ2-1, with 10 bases that match TRBD2. The CDR3 totals 16 residues. V was clipped by 4 bases and J by 4 bases; unmatched bases: 8. The V gene's germline CDR1 is SGHRS and CDR2 YFSETQ. CDR3 DNA: TGCGCCAGCAGCCGGGCGCTAGCGGGGGAATACAATGAGCAGTTCTTC. Amino acid sequence: CASSRALAGEYNEQFF.

The chain employs TRBV28 and TRBJ1-6, with 9 bases fitting TRBD1. V dropped 4 bases and J dropped 11; count of bases not matched to a gene: 6. This CDR3 comprises 14 residues. Germline V lookup: CDR1 MDHEN, CDR2 SYDVKM. DNA of the CDR3: TGTGCCAGCAGTTCCGGGACAGGGCTCCCACCCCTCCACTTT. Protein product: CASSSGTGLPPLHF.

CDR3 protein: CASSHSQGAEAFF. In nucleotides, the CDR3 is TGTGCCAGCAGTCATTCCCAAGGGGCTGAAGCTTTCTTT. The chain is built from TRBV27 and TRBJ1-1, with TRBD1 as a possible D gene (5 bases). V lost 5 bases and J 6 bases, leaving 13 bases between the germline ends. The CDR3 runs 13 residues. Germline V gene sequence: CDR1 MNHEY, CDR2 SMNVEV (reference sequence).

Only one count was recorded for this clone. The chain recombines TRBV5-4 with TRBJ2-1; 9 nucleotides align to TRBD2. The V gene's germline CDR1 is SGHNT and CDR2 YYREEE (reference sequence). There are 16 residues in the CDR3. V lost 0 bases to trimming and J lost 7 bases; unmatched junction nucleotides: 8. This CDR3 is CASSLEVAGVANEQFF. The CDR3 DNA sequence: TGTGCCAGCAGCTTGGAAGTAGCGGGAGTGGCGAATGAGCAGTTCTTC.

The V and J genes are TRBV18 and TRBJ2-7, with a weak D call TRBD1 (5 bases). CDR1 and CDR2 from the germline V gene are KGHSH and LQKENI. V shed 3 bases and J shed 0 bases, with 21 bases lying between them. There are 18 residues in the CDR3. Here the CDR3 DNA reads TGTGCCAGCTCACCCCGTGGGGCTGCGGACCGAATCTCCTACGAGCAGTACTTC. This translates into CASSPRGAADRISYEQYF. Variable domain in full (rest from reference TRBV18 and TRBJ2-7): NAGVMQNPRHLVRRRGQEARLRCSPMKGHSHVYWYRQLPEEGLKFMVYLQKENIIDESGMPKERFSAEFPKEGPSILRIQQVVRGDSAAYFCASSPRGAADRISYEQYFGPGTRLTVT.